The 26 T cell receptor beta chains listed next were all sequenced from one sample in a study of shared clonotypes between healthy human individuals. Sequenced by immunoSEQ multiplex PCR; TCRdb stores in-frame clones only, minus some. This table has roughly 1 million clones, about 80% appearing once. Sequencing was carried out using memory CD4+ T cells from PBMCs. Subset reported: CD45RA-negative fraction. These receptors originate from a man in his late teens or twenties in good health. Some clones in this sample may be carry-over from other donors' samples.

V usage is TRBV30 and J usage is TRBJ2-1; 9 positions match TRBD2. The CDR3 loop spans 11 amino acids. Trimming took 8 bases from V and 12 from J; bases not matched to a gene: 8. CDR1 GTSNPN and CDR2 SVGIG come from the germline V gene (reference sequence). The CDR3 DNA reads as TGTGCCCAAGCGGGGGGCTTGCGGCAGTTCTTC. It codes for CAQAGGLRQFF.

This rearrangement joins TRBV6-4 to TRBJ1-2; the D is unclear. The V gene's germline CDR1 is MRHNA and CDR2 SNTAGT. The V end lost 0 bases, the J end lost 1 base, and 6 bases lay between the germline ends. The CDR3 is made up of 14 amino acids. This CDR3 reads CASSDSKGNYGYTF. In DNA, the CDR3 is TGTGCCAGCAGTGACTCCAAGGGTAACTATGGCTACACCTTC.

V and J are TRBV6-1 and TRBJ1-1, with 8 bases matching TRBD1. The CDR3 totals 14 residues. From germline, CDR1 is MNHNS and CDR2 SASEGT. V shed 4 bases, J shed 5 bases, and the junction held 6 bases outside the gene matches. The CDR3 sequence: CASSVDRVGTEAFF. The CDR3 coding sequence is TGTGCCAGCAGTGTGGACAGGGTGGGTACTGAAGCTTTCTTT.

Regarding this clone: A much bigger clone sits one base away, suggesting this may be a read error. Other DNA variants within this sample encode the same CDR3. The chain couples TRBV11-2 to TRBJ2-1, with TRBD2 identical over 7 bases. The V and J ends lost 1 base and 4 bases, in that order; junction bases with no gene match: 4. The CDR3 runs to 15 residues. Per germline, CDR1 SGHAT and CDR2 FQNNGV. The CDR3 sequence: CASSLGLAVYNEQFF. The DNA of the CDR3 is TGTGCCAGCAGCTTAGGGCTAGCGGTGTACAATGAGCAGTTCTTC.

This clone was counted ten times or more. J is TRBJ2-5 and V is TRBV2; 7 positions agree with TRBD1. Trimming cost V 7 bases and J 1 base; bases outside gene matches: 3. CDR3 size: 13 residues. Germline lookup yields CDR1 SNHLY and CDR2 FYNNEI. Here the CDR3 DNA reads TGTGCCAGCACAGGACAGGTCCAAGAGACCCAGTACTTC. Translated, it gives CASTGQVQETQYF. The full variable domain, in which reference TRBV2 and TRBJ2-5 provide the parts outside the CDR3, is EPEVTQTPSHQVTQMGQEVILRCVPISNHLYFYWYRQILGQKVEFLVSFYNNEISEKSEIFDDQFSVERPDGSNFTLKIRSTKLEDSAMYFCASTGQVQETQYFGPGTRLLVL.

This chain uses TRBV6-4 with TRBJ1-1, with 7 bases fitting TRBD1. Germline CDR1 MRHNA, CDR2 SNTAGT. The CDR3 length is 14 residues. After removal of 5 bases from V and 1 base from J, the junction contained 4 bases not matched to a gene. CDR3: CASSQTGWNTEAFF. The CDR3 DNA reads TGTGCCAGCAGTCAGACAGGGTGGAACACTGAAGCTTTCTTT.

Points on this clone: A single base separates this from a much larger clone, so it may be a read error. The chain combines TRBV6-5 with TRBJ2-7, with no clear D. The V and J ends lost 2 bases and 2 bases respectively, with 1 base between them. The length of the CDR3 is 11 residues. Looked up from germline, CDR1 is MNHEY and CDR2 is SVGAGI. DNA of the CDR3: TGTGCCAGCAGTTACACCTACGAGCAGTACTTC. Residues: CASSYTYEQYF.

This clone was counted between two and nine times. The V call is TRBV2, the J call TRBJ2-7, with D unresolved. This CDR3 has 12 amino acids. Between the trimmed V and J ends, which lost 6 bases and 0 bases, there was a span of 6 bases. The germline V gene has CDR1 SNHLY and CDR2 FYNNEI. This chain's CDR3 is CASRPDSYEQYF. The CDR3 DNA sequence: TGTGCCAGCAGACCCGACTCCTACGAGCAGTACTTC.

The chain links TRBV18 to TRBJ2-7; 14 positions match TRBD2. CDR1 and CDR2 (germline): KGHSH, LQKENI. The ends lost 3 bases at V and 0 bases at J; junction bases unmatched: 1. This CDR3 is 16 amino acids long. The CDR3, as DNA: TGTGCCAGCTCACCGGGGACTAGCGGGAGCTCCTACGAGCAGTACTTC. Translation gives CASSPGTSGSSYEQYF.

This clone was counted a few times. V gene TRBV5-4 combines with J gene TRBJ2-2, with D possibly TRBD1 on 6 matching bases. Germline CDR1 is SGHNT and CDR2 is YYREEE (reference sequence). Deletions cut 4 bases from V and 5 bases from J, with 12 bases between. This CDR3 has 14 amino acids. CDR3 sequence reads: CASSRQVQTGELFF. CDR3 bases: TGTGCCAGCAGCCGACAGGTACAAACCGGGGAGCTGTTTTTT.

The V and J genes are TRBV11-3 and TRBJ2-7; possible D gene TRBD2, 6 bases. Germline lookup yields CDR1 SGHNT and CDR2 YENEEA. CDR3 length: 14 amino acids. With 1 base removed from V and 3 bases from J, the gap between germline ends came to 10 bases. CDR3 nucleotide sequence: TGTGCCAGCAGCTTAGGGGGGGATGTCTACGAGCAGTACTTC. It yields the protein CASSLGGDVYEQYF.

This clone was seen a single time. The DNA for the CDR3 is TGCGCCAGCAGCCAGGTGCCAGGGATGGGAGGCTACACCTTC. Protein product: CASSQVPGMGGYTF. The chain carries TRBV4-1 and TRBJ1-2; a possible D gene is TRBD1 (5 bases). The CDR3 has 14 residues. Looked up from germline, CDR1 is MGHRA and CDR2 is YSYEKL. V dropped 3 bases and J dropped 8 bases, with 16 bases sitting between them.

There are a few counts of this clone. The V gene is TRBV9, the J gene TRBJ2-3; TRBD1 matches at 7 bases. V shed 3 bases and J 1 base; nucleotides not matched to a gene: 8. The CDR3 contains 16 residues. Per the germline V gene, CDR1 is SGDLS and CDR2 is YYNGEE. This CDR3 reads CASSATEGARTDTQYF. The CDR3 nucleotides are TGTGCCAGCAGCGCTACAGAGGGGGCACGCACAGATACGCAGTATTTT.

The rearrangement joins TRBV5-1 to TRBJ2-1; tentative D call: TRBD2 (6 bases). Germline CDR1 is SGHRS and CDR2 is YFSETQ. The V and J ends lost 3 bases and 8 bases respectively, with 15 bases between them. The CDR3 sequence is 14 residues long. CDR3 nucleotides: TGCGCCAGCAGCTCCGGAGGCGGGATCTATGAGCAGTTCTTC. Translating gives CASSSGGGIYEQFF.

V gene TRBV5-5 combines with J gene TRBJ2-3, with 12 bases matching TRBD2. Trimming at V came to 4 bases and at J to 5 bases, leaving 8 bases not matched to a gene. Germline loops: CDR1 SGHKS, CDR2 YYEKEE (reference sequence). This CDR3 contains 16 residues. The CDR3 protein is CASSPRTSGVGDTQYF. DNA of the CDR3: TGTGCCAGCAGCCCACGGACTAGCGGGGTGGGAGATACGCAGTATTTT.

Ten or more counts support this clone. CDR3 nucleotide sequence: TGTGCCACCAGCAAGGGGAACACCGGGGAGCTGTTTTTT. It specifies CATSKGNTGELFF. The chain carries TRBV15 and TRBJ2-2; D not resolved. CDR3 length: 13 amino acids. V lost 4 bases, J lost 1 base, and 4 bases lay in between. Germline V gene sequence: CDR1 LNHNV, CDR2 YYDKDF (reference sequence).

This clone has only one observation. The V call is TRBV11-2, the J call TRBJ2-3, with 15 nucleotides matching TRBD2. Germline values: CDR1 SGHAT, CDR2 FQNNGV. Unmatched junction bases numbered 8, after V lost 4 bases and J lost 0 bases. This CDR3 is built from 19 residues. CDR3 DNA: TGTGCCAGCAGCTCGGTGGGACTAGCGGGAGGACTTAGCACAGATACGCAGTATTTT. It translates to CASSSVGLAGGLSTDTQYF.

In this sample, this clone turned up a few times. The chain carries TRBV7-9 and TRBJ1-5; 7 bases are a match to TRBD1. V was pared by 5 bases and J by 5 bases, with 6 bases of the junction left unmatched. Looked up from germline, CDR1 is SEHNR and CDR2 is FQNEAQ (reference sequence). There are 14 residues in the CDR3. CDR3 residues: CASSRGTDHQPQHF. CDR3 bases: TGTGCCAGCAGCCGTGGGACAGACCATCAGCCCCAGCATTTT.

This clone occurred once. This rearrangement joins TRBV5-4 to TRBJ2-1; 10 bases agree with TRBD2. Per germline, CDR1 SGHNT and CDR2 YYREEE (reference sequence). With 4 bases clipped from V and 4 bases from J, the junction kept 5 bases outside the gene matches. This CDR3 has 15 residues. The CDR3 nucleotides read TGTGCCAGCAGCGAAGCGGGAGGGCCTTACAATGAGCAGTTCTTC. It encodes CASSEAGGPYNEQFF.

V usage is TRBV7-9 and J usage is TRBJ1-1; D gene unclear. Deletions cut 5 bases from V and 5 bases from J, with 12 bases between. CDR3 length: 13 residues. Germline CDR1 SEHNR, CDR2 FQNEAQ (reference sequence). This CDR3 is CASSQYMGTEAFF. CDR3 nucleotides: TGTGCCAGCAGCCAGTACATGGGGACTGAAGCTTTCTTT. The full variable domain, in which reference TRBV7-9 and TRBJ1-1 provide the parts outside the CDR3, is DTGVSQNPRHKITKRGQNVTFRCDPISEHNRLYWYRQTLGQGPEFLTYFQNEAQLEKSRLLSDRFSAERPKGSFSTLEIQRTEQGDSAMYLCASSQYMGTEAFFGQGTRLTVV.

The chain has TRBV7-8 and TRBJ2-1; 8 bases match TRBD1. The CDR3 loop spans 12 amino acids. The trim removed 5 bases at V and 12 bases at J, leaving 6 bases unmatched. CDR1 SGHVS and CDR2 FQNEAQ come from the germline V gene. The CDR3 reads CASSPDRAGQFF. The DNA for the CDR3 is TGTGCCAGCAGCCCGGACAGGGCGGGGCAGTTCTTC.

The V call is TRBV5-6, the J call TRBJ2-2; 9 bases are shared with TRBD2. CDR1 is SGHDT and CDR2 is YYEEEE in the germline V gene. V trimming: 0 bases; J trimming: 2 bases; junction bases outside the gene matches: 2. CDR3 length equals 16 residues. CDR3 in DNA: TGTGCCAGCAGCTTGGGGCTAGCGGGAAACACCGGGGAGCTGTTTTTT. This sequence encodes CASSLGLAGNTGELFF.

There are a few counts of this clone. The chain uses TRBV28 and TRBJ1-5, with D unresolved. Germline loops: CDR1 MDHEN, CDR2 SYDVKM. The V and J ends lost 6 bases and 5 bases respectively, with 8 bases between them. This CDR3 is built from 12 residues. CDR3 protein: CASRWADQPQHF. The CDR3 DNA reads TGTGCCAGCAGGTGGGCTGATCAGCCCCAGCATTTT.

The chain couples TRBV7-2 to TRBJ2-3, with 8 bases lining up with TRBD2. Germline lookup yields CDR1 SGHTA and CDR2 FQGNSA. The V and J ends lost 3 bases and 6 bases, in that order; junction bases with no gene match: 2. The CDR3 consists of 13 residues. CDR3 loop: CASSLGTRDTQYF. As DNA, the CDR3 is TGTGCCAGCAGCTTGGGGACTAGGGATACGCAGTATTTT.

The CDR3: CASSQGRTYTDTQYF. In DNA, the CDR3 is TGCGCCAGCAGCCAAGGCAGAACCTACACAGATACGCAGTATTTT. The rearrangement joins TRBV4-1 to TRBJ2-3; D remains ambiguous. The germline gives CDR1 MGHRA, CDR2 YSYEKL. The CDR3 runs 15 residues. V was clipped by 1 base and J by 2 bases, with 10 bases between them.

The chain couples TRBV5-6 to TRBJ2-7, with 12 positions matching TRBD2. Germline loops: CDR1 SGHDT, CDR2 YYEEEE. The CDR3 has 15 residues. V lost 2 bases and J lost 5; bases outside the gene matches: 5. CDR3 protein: CASSFRLAGVNEQYF. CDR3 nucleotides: TGTGCCAGCAGCTTTAGACTAGCGGGAGTCAACGAGCAGTACTTC.